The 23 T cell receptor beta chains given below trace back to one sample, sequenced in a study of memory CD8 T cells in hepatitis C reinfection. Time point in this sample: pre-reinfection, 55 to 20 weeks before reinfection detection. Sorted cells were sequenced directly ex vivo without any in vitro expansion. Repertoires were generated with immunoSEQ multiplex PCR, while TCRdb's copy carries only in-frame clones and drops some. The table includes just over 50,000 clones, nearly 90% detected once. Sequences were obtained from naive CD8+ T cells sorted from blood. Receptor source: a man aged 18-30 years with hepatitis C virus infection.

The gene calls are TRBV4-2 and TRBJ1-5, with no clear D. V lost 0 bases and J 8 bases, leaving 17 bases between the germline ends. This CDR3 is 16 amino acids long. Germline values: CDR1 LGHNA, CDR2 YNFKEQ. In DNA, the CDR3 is TGTGCCAGCAGCCAAGATATGATGGCGGGTGCGGAGCCCCAGCATTTT. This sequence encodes CASSQDMMAGAEPQHF.

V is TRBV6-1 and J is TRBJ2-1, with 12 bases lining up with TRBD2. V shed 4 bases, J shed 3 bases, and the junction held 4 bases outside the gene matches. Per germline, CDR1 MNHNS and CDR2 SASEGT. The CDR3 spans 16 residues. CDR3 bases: TGTGCCAGCAGTGGCCTAGCGGGAGGGGTCTACAATGAGCAGTTCTTC. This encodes CASSGLAGGVYNEQFF.

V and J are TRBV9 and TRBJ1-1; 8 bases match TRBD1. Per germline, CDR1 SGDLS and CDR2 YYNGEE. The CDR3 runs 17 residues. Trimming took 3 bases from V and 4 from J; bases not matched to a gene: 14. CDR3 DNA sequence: TGTGCCAGCAGCGCGCACTCTCGGACAGGGCCTACCACTGAAGCTTTCTTT. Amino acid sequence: CASSAHSRTGPTTEAFF.

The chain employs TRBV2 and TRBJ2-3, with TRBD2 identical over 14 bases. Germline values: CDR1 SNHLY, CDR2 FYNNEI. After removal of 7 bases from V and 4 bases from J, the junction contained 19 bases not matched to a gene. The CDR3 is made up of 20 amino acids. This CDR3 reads CASTYQKGLAGVEGADTQYF. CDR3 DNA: TGTGCCAGCACCTACCAAAAGGGACTAGCGGGAGTCGAAGGCGCAGATACGCAGTATTTT.

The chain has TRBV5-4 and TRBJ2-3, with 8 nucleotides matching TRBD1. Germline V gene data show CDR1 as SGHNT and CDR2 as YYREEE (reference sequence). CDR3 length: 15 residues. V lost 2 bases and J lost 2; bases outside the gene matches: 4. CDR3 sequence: CASSFWTGITDTQYF. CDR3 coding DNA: TGTGCCAGCAGCTTTTGGACAGGGATCACAGATACGCAGTATTTT.

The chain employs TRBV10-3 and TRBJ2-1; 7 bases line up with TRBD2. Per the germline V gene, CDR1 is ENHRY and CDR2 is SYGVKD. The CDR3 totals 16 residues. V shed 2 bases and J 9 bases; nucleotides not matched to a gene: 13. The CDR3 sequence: CAISEVGGGPNAEQFF. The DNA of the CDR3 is TGTGCCATCAGTGAGGTAGGCGGGGGACCGAACGCTGAGCAGTTCTTC.

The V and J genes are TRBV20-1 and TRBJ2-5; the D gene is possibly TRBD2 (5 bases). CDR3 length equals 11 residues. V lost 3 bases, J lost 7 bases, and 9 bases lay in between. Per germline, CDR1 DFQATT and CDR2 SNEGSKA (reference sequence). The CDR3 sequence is CSASWERTQYF. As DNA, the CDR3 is TGCAGTGCTAGCTGGGAGCGGACCCAGTACTTC.

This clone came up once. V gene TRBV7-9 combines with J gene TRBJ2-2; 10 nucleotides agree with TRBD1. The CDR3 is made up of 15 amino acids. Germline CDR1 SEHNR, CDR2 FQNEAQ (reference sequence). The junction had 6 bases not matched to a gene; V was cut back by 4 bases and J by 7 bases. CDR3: CASSSGTGDHGELFF. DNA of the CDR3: TGTGCCAGCAGCTCCGGGACAGGGGATCACGGGGAGCTGTTTTTT.

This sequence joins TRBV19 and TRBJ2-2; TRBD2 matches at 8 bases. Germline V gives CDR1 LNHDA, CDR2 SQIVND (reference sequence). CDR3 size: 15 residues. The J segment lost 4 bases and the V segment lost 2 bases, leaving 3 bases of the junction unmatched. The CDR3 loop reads CASSISAGGTGELFF. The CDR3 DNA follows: TGTGCCAGTAGTATATCCGCGGGAGGCACCGGGGAGCTGTTTTTT.

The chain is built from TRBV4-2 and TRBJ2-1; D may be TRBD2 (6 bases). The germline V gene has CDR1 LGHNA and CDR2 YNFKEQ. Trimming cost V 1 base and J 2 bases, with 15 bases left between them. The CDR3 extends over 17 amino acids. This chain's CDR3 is CASSQGARLVPYNEQFF. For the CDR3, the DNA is TGTGCCAGCAGCCAAGGGGCGCGACTAGTACCCTACAATGAGCAGTTCTTC.

The DNA of the CDR3 is TGCGCCAGCAGCCAGGCTGTGAGGGTTTCATTTGGGGAGCTGTTTTTT. This translates into CASSQAVRVSFGELFF. This sequence joins TRBV4-1 and TRBJ2-2, with D possibly TRBD2 on 5 matching bases. V dropped 3 bases and J dropped 8 bases, with 19 bases sitting between them. The CDR3 is 16 residues long. The germline V gene has CDR1 MGHRA and CDR2 YSYEKL.

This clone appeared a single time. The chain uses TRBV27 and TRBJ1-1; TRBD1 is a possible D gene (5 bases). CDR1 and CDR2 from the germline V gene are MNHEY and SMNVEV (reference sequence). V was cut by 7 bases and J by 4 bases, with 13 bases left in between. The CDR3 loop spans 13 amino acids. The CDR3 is CASKFVGPTEAFF. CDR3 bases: TGTGCCAGCAAGTTTGTGGGGCCCACTGAAGCTTTCTTT.

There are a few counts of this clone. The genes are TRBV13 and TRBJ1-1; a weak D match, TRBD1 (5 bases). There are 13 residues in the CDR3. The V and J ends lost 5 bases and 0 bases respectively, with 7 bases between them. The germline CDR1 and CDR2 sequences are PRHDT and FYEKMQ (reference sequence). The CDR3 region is CASSSRVNTEAFF. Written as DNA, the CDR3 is TGTGCCAGCAGCAGCAGGGTGAACACTGAAGCTTTCTTT.

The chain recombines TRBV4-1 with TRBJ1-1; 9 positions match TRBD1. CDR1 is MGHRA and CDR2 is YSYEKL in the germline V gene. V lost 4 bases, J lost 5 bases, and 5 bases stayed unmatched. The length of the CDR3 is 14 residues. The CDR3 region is CASSRGTGRTEAFF. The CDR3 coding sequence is TGCGCCAGCAGCCGAGGGACAGGGCGAACTGAAGCTTTCTTT.

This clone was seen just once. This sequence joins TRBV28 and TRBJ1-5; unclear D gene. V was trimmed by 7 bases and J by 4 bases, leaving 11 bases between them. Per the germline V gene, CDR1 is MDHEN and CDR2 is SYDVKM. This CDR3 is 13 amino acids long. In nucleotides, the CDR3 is TGTGCCAGCAACCCCGAGGAAAATCAGCCCCAGCATTTT. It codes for CASNPEENQPQHF.

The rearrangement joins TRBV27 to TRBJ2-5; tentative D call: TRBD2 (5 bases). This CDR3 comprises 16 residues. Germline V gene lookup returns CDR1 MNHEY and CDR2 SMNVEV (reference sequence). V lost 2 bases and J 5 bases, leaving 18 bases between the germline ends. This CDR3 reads CASSLEAGRSRETQYF. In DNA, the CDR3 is TGTGCCAGCAGTTTAGAGGCGGGTCGGAGTCGGGAGACCCAGTACTTC.

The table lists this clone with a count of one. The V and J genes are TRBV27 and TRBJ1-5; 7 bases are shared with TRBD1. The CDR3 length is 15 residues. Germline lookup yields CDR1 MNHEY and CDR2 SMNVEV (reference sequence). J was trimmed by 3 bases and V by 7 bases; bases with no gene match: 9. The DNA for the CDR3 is TGTGCCAGCAAACAGGGACAGACTCTCAATCAGCCCCAGCATTTT. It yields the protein CASKQGQTLNQPQHF.

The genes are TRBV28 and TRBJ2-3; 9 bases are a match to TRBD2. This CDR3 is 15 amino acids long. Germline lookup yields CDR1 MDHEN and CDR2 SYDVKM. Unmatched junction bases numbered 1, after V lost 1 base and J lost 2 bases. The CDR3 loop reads CASSLLAGDTDTQYF. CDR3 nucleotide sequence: TGTGCCAGCAGTTTATTAGCGGGAGACACAGATACGCAGTATTTT.

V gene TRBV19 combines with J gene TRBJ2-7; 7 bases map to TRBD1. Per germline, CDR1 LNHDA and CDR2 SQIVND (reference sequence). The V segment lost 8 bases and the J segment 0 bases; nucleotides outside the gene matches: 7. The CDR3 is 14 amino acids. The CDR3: CASAPQGSSYEQYF. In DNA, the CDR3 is TGTGCCAGTGCACCACAGGGGAGCTCCTACGAGCAGTACTTC.

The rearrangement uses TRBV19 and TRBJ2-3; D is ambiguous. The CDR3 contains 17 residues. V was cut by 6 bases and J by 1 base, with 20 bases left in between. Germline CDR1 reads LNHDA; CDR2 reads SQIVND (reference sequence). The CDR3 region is CASSMTFTEIGTDTQYF. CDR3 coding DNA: TGTGCCAGTAGCATGACCTTTACAGAGATCGGCACAGATACGCAGTATTTT.

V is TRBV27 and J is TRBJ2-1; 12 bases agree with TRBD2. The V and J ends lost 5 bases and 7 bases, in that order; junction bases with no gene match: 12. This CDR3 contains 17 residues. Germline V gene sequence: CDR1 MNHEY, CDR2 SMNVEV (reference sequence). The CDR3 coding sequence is TGTGCCAGCAGTAATATGCTAGCGGGAGGGTTTTTGAATGAGCAGTTCTTC. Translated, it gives CASSNMLAGGFLNEQFF.

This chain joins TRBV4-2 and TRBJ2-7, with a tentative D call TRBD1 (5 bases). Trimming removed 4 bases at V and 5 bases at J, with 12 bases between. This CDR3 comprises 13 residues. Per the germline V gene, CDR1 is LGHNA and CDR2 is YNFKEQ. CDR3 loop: CASSLIGANEQYF. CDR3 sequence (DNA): TGTGCCAGCAGCCTGATAGGGGCTAACGAGCAGTACTTC.

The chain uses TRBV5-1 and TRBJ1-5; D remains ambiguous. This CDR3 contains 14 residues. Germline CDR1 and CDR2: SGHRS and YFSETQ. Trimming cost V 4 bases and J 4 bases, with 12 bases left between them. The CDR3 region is CASSPRPGNQPQHF. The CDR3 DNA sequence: TGCGCCAGCAGCCCACGCCCGGGGAATCAGCCCCAGCATTTT.